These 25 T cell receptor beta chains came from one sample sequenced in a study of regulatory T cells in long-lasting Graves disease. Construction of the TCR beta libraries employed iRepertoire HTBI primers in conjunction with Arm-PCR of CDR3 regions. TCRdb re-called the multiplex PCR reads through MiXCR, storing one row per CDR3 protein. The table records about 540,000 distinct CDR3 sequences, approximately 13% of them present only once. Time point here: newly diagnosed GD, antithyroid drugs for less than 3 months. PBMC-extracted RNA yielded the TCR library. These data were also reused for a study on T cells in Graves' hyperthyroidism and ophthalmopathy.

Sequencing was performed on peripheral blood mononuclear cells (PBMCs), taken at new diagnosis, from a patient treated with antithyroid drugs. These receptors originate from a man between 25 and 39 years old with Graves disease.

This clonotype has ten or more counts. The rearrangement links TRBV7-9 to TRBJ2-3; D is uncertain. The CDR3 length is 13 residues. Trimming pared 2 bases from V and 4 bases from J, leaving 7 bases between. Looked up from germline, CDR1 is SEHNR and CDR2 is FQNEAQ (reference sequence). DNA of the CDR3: TGTGCCAGCAGCTTAAGAGAGGCAGATACGCAGTATTTT. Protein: CASSLREADTQYF.

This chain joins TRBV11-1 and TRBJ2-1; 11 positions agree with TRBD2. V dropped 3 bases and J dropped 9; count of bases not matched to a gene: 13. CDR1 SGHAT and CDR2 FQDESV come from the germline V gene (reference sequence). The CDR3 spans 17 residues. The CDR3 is CASSLEEASGRWGEQFF. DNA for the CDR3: TGTGCCAGCAGCTTGGAGGAGGCTAGCGGGAGGTGGGGTGAGCAGTTCTTC.

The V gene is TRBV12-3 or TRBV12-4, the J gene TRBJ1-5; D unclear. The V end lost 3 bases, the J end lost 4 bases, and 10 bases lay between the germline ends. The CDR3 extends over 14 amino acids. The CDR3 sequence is CASSFEQRNQPQHF. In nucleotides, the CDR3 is TGTGCCAGCAGTTTTGAACAGCGTAATCAGCCCCAGCATTTT.

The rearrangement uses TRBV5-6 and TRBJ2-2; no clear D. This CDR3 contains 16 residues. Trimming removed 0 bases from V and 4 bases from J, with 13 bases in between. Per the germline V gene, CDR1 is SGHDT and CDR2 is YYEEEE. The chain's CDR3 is CASSLGAIEFTGELFF. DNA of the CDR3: TGTGCCAGCAGCTTGGGAGCCATTGAATTCACCGGGGAGCTGTTTTTT.

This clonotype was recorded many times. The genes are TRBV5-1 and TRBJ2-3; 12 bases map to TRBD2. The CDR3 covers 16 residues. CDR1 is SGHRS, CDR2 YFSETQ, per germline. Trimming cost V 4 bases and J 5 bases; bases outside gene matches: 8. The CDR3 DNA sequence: TGCGCCAGCAGCATTCCCCTAGCGGGAGGGCGAGATACGCAGTATTTT. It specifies CASSIPLAGGRDTQYF.

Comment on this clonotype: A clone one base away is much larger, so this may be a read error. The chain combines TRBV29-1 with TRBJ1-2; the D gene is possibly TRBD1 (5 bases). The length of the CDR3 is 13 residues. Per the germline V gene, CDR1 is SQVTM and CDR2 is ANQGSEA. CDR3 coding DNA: TGCAGCATTGAGGTGGGGCGAGGCTATGGCTACACCTTC. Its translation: CSIEVGRGYGYTF.

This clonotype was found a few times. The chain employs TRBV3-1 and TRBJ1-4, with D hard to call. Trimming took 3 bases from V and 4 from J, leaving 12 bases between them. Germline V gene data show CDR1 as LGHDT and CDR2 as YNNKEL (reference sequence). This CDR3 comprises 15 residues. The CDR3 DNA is TGTGCCAGCAGCCAGGACCGGAGATTTAATGAAAAACTGTTTTTT. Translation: CASSQDRRFNEKLFF.

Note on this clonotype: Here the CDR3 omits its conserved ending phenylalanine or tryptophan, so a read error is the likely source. The CDR3 protein is CSARDPRASYNEQFL. For the CDR3, the DNA is TGCAGTGCTAGAGACCCCCGGGCGAGCTACAATGAGCAGTTCCTC. This chain joins TRBV20-1 and TRBJ2-1; D is unclear. The CDR3 spans 15 residues. Germline V gene data show CDR1 as DFQATT and CDR2 as SNEGSKA (reference sequence). V was shortened by 0 bases and J by 3 bases, with 12 bases between the two germline ends.

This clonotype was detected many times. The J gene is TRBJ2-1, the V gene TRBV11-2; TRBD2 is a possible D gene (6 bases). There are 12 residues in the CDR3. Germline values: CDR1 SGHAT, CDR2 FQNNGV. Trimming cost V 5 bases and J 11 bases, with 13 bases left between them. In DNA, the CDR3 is TGTGCCAGCAGCCAACCGGGGACTCAGCAGTTCTTC. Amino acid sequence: CASSQPGTQQFF.

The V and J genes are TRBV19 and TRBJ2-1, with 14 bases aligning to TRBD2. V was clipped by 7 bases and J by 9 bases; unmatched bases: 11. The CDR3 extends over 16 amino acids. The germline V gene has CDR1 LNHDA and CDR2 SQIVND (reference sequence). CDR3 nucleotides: TGTGCCAGTACCCGACTAGCGGGAGGGCAGGAAGGTGAGCAGTTCTTC. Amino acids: CASTRLAGGQEGEQFF.

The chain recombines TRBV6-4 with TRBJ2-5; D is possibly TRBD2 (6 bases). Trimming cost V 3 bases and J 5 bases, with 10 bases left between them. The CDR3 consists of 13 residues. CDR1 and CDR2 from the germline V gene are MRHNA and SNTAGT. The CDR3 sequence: CASSETAGETQYF. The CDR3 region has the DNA TGTGCCAGCAGTGAAACCGCGGGGGAGACCCAGTACTTC.

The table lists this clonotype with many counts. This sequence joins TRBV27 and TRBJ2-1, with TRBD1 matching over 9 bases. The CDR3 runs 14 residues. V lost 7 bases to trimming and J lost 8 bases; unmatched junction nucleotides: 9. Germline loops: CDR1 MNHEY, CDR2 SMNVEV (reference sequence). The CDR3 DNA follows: TGTGCCAGCACCCGGGACAGGGTTGGTGATGAGCAGTTCTTC. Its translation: CASTRDRVGDEQFF.

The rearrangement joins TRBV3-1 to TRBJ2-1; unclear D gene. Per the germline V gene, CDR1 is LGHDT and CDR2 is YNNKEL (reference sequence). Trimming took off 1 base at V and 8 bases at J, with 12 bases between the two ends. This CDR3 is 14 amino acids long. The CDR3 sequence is CASSQGASWDEQFF. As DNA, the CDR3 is TGTGCCAGCAGCCAAGGGGCTTCGTGGGATGAGCAGTTCTTC.

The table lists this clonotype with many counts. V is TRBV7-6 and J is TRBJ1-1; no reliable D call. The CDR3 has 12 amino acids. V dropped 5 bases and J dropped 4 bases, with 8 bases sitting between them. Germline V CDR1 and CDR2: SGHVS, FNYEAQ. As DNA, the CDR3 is TGTGCCAGCAGCCGCAAGCCCACTGAAGCTTTCTTT. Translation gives CASSRKPTEAFF.

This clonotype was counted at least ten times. The CDR3 spells CASSEKTGIYNEQFF. In DNA, the CDR3 is TGTGCCAGCAGTGAAAAGACAGGGATCTACAATGAGCAGTTCTTC. The V call is TRBV2, the J call TRBJ2-1, with 7 nucleotides matching TRBD1. J was trimmed by 3 bases and V by 2 bases; bases with no gene match: 4. The CDR3 sequence is 15 residues long. In germline, CDR1 is SNHLY, CDR2 FYNNEI.

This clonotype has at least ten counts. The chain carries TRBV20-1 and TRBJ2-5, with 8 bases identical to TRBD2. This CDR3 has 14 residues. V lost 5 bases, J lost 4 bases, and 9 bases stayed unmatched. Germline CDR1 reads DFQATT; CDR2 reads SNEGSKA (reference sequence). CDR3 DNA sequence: TGCAGTGCTGATACTAGCGGAGGCGGAGAGACCCAGTACTTC. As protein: CSADTSGGGETQYF.

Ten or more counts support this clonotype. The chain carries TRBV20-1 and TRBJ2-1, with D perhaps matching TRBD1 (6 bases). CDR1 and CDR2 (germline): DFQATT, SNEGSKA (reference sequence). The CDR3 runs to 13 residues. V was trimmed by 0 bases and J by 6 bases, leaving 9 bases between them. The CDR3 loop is CSARDGGVNEQFF. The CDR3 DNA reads TGCAGTGCTAGAGATGGGGGCGTCAATGAGCAGTTCTTC.

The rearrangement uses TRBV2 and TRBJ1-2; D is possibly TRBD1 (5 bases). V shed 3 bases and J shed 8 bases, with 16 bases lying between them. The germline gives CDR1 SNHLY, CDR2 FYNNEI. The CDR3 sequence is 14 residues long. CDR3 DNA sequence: TGTGCCAGCAGTGACGGTGAGGGGCGGGGAGGCTACACCTTC. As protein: CASSDGEGRGGYTF.

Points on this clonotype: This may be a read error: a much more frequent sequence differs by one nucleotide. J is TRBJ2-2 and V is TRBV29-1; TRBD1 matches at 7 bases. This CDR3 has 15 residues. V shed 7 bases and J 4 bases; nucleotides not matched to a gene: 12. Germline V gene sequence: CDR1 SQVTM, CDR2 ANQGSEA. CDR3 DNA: TGCAGCGCTGCCCGGTCGACAGGGTCCACCGGGGAGCTGTTTTTT. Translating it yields CSAARSTGSTGELFF.

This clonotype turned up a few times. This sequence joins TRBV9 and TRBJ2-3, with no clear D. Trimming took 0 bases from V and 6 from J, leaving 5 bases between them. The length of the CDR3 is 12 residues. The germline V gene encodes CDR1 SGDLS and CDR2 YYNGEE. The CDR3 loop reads CASSVAFDTQYF. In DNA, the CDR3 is TGTGCCAGCAGCGTAGCATTCGATACGCAGTATTTT.

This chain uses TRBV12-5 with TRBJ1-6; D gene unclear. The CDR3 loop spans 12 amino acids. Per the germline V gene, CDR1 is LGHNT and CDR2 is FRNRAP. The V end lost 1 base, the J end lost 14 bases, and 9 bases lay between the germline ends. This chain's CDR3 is CASGLAQSTLHF. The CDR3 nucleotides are TGTGCTAGTGGTTTGGCCCAATCAACCCTCCACTTT.

The CDR3 region has the DNA TGCGCCAGCGGGAAGATGACGGGAATGAGCTCCTACAATGAGCAGTTCTTC. Protein sequence: CASGKMTGMSSYNEQFF. This rearrangement joins TRBV4-1 to TRBJ2-1; D is perhaps TRBD2 (5 bases). CDR1 and CDR2 from the germline V gene are MGHRA and YSYEKL. The V end lost 8 bases, the J end lost 0 bases, and 20 bases lay between the germline ends. The CDR3 covers 17 residues.

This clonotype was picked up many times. The CDR3 DNA sequence: TGTGCCAGCAGTTTAGGAGGTAGCCTAGGGCAGTTCTTC. Protein sequence: CASSLGGSLGQFF. This chain links TRBV12-3 or TRBV12-4 with TRBJ2-1; D is undetermined. V gave up 1 base and J gave up 12 bases, with 13 bases separating them. The CDR3 contains 13 residues.

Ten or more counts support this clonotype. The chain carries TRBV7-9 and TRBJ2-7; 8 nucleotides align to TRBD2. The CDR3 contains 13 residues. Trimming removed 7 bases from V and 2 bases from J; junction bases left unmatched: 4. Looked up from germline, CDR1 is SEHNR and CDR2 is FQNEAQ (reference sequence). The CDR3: CASTPAGAYEQYF. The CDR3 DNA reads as TGTGCCAGCACCCCAGCGGGAGCCTACGAGCAGTACTTC.

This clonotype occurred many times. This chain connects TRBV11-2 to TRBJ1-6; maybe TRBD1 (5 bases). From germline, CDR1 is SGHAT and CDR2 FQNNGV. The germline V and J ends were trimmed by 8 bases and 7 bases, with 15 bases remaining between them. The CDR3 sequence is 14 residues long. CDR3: CASGFPGANSPLHF. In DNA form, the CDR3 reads TGTGCCAGCGGTTTTCCCGGGGCCAATTCACCCCTCCACTTT.